This T cell receptor beta chain appears in the sequencing data of a study of blood T cell repertoires in COVID-19. About the research overall: From T cells, B-cell-depleted T cells, or PBMCs came the material, which was cDNA or gDNA.

Cohorts were assigned according to the clinical history that participants reported. The CDR3 consists of 14 residues. The ends were cut back, 3 bases at V and 3 bases at J, with 8 bases in the middle. Germline CDR1 and CDR2: ENHRY and SYGVKD. Data came from immunoSEQ multiplex PCR; TCRdb stores just in-frame clones and leaves some out. The sample has roughly 200,000 clones; 86% are singletons. Sequencing was done on a sample of PBMCs or T cells enriched from blood (not recorded which). V usage is TRBV10-3 and J usage is TRBJ1-4; D unclear. The source of this sequence is a woman younger than 45 who had recovered from COVID-19. The CDR3 is CAISETGANEKLFF. The CDR3 DNA is TGTGCCATCAGTGAAACTGGAGCTAATGAAAAACTGTTTTTT.